What follows are 19 T cell receptor beta chains derived from one specimen sequenced in a study of blood T cell repertoires in COVID-19. Using immunoSEQ multiplex PCR, the repertoire was profiled, and TCRdb retains in-frame clones only, with some absent. The top ten clones hold over 0.2% of a sample with roughly 700,000 clones, around 90% of them seen once. Sequencing input: peripheral blood. These receptors were taken from a woman between 18 and 29 years old with acute or convalescent COVID-19.

This clone was recorded only once. The gene calls are TRBV6-5 and TRBJ1-2, with TRBD1 matching over 9 bases. This CDR3 has 15 amino acids. Per germline, CDR1 MNHEY and CDR2 SVGAGI. Trimming at V came to 6 bases and at J to 6 bases, leaving 11 bases not matched to a gene. The CDR3 DNA sequence: TGTGCCAGCAGAATCAACGAACAGGGGGCACATGGCTACACCTTC. It encodes CASRINEQGAHGYTF.

CDR3 coding DNA: TGTGCCAGCAGTTTAGTTTTCGGGTCCACTGAAGCTTTCTTT. Translated: CASSLVFGSTEAFF. The chain recombines TRBV27 with TRBJ1-1, with D uncertain. V lost 2 bases to trimming and J lost 4 bases, with 11 bases between them. The CDR3 has 14 amino acids. Germline CDR1 reads MNHEY; CDR2 reads SMNVEV (reference sequence).

The rearrangement joins TRBV7-9 to TRBJ2-1, with D perhaps matching TRBD2 (5 bases). V dropped 1 base and J dropped 3 bases, with 13 bases sitting between them. This CDR3 spans 16 amino acids. CDR1 is SEHNR and CDR2 is FQNEAQ in the germline V gene (reference sequence). The CDR3 region has the DNA TGTGCCAGCAGCTTAGGCTTAGCGCACCTCTACAATGAGCAGTTCTTC. This translates into CASSLGLAHLYNEQFF.

The chain recombines TRBV29-1 with TRBJ1-2; no reliable D call. CDR1 and CDR2 from the germline V gene are SQVTM and ANQGSEA. Trimming took off 7 bases at V and 2 bases at J, with 8 bases between the two ends. The CDR3 is 11 residues long. Here the CDR3 DNA reads TGCAGCGGCGGTGCGAACTATGGCTACACCTTC. It yields the protein CSGGANYGYTF.

The chain links TRBV3-1 (or the pseudogene TRBV3-2) to TRBJ1-1; the D is unclear. The CDR3 contains 14 residues. Trimming pared 0 bases from V and 1 base from J, leaving 6 bases between. Germline V gives CDR1 LGHDT, CDR2 YNNKEL (reference sequence). The CDR3 nucleotides are TGTGCCAGCAGCCAAGAGGGCCCGAACACTGAAGCTTTCTTT. The encoded protein is CASSQEGPNTEAFF.

The chain links TRBV9 to TRBJ1-2, with TRBD1 as a possible D gene (6 bases). Germline V gene lookup returns CDR1 SGDLS and CDR2 YYNGEE. Trimming stripped 4 bases from V and 8 bases from J, with 18 bases between. CDR3 length: 14 residues. The CDR3 DNA reads TGTGCCAGCAGCAACGGACAGTGGGCCTGGGGCTACACCTTC. Residues: CASSNGQWAWGYTF.

This rearrangement joins TRBV3-1 (or the pseudogene TRBV3-2) to TRBJ1-1; 7 bases match TRBD1. CDR1 is LGHDT, CDR2 YNNKEL, per germline (reference sequence). V lost 3 bases and J lost 2; bases outside the gene matches: 9. The CDR3 loop spans 16 amino acids. The CDR3 DNA reads as TGTGCCAGCAGCCATAATGTTTACAGGGGTAACACTGAAGCTTTCTTT. It codes for CASSHNVYRGNTEAFF.

V is TRBV5-1 and J is TRBJ1-1; TRBD1 might be the D (5 bases). Trimming shortened V by 2 bases and J by 2 bases, and 16 bases separated the two germline ends. CDR1 is SGHRS, CDR2 YFSETQ, per germline. CDR3 size: 16 residues. The CDR3 spells CASSLQLLQGNTEAFF. The CDR3 bases are TGCGCCAGCAGCTTACAATTACTTCAGGGCAACACTGAAGCTTTCTTT.

The V gene is TRBV7-3, the J gene TRBJ2-3; 8 bases are shared with TRBD2. The trim removed 3 bases at V and 1 base at J, leaving 3 bases unmatched. CDR1 is SGHTA, CDR2 FQGTGA, per germline. CDR3 length: 15 amino acids. The CDR3 DNA follows: TGTGCCAGCAGCTTGCGGGGGGCCCGCACAGATACGCAGTATTTT. It encodes CASSLRGARTDTQYF. The entire variable domain, with the rest obtained from reference TRBV7-3 and TRBJ2-3, is as follows: GAGVSQTPSNKVTEKGKYVELRCDPISGHTALYWYRQSLGQGPEFLIYFQGTGAADDSGLPNDRFFAVRPEGSVSTLKIQRTERGDSAVYLCASSLRGARTDTQYFGPGTRLTVL.

The chain employs TRBV5-5 and TRBJ1-1; D possibly corresponds to TRBD1 (5 bases). Germline CDR1 is SGHKS and CDR2 is YYEKEE (reference sequence). The CDR3 contains 13 residues. The V and J ends lost 3 bases and 4 bases respectively, with 10 bases between them. The DNA of the CDR3 is TGTGCCAGCAGCTCCCAGGGTCTCACTGAAGCTTTCTTT. This sequence encodes CASSSQGLTEAFF.

This chain uses TRBV6-6 with TRBJ1-1; a weak D match, TRBD1 (6 bases). The V end was cut by 2 bases, the J end by 3 bases, with 10 bases between. CDR1 is MNHNY and CDR2 is SVGAGI in the germline V gene (reference sequence). This CDR3 is 14 amino acids long. The CDR3 sequence is CASSYRGGDTEAFF. CDR3 nucleotides: TGTGCCAGCAGTTACCGAGGGGGGGACACTGAAGCTTTCTTT.

This rearrangement joins TRBV9 to TRBJ1-5, with TRBD1 matching over 11 bases. The germline CDR1 and CDR2 sequences are SGDLS and YYNGEE. The V and J ends lost 2 bases and 5 bases, in that order; junction bases with no gene match: 3. The CDR3 covers 15 residues. CDR3 sequence (DNA): TGTGCCAGCAGCGTCGGACAGGGGGCGCATCAGCCCCAGCATTTT. Translation gives CASSVGQGAHQPQHF. The entire variable domain, with the rest obtained from reference TRBV9 and TRBJ1-5, is as follows: DSGVTQTPKHLITATGQRVTLRCSPRSGDLSVYWYQQSLDQGLQFLIQYYNGEERAKGNILERFSAQQFPDLHSELNLSSLELGDSALYFCASSVGQGAHQPQHFGDGTRLSIL.

The rearrangement uses TRBV6-6 and TRBJ2-1, with D perhaps matching TRBD2 (6 bases). Trimming pared 0 bases from V and 4 bases from J, leaving 13 bases between. This CDR3 comprises 16 residues. Germline CDR1 is MNHNY and CDR2 is SVGAGI (reference sequence). The CDR3 here is CASSYSRDFFYNEQFF. CDR3 bases: TGTGCCAGCAGTTACTCACGGGACTTTTTTTACAATGAGCAGTTCTTC.

The chain is built from TRBV7-6 and TRBJ1-2, with TRBD1 as a possible D gene (6 bases). V was clipped by 1 base and J by 2 bases, with 17 bases between them. The CDR3 is 17 amino acids. CDR1 SGHVS and CDR2 FNYEAQ come from the germline V gene. The CDR3 reads CASSLGAHRDKNYGYTF. The CDR3 DNA sequence: TGTGCCAGCAGCTTAGGGGCCCACAGGGATAAAAACTATGGCTACACCTTC.

This chain links TRBV9 with TRBJ2-3, with D possibly matching TRBD1 (6 bases). V was cut by 4 bases and J by 1 base, with 7 bases left in between. The V gene's germline CDR1 is SGDLS and CDR2 YYNGEE. This CDR3 contains 13 residues. The CDR3 coding sequence is TGTGCCAGCAGCCCAGGGGGCACAGATACGCAGTATTTT. Protein: CASSPGGTDTQYF.

V and J are TRBV5-1 and TRBJ2-7; possibly TRBD1 for D (5 bases). This CDR3 spans 16 amino acids. The V end lost 3 bases, the J end lost 6 bases, and 22 bases lay between the germline ends. Germline loops: CDR1 SGHRS, CDR2 YFSETQ. This CDR3 is CASSSPTLQTASEQYF. For the CDR3, the DNA is TGCGCCAGCAGCTCGCCTACCCTACAGACAGCATCCGAGCAGTACTTC.

This clone has a handful of counts. The V call is TRBV6-5, the J call TRBJ1-1; D not resolved. V shed 8 bases and J shed 4 bases, with 11 bases lying between them. The CDR3 is made up of 12 amino acids. The germline CDR1 and CDR2 sequences are MNHEY and SVGAGI. CDR3 nucleotide sequence: TGTGCCAGCCATAGAGAGGGCACTGAAGCTTTCTTT. It codes for CASHREGTEAFF.

V gene TRBV12-5 combines with J gene TRBJ1-2; 7 bases match TRBD1. Germline CDR1 reads LGHNT; CDR2 reads FRNRAP. The CDR3 is 13 residues long. The junction had 9 bases not matched to a gene; V was cut back by 5 bases and J by 9 bases. This CDR3 is CASGITHRGRYTF. For the CDR3, the DNA is TGTGCTAGTGGTATCACTCACAGGGGCCGCTACACCTTC.

The V gene is TRBV5-1, the J gene TRBJ1-3; TRBD1 might be the D (6 bases). The CDR3 runs 15 residues. V gave up 4 bases and J gave up 1 base, with 12 bases separating them. Germline CDR1 SGHRS, CDR2 YFSETQ. The CDR3 DNA sequence: TGCGCCAGCAGCGACGGGCAGGGGTCTGGAAACACCATATATTTT. It encodes CASSDGQGSGNTIYF.